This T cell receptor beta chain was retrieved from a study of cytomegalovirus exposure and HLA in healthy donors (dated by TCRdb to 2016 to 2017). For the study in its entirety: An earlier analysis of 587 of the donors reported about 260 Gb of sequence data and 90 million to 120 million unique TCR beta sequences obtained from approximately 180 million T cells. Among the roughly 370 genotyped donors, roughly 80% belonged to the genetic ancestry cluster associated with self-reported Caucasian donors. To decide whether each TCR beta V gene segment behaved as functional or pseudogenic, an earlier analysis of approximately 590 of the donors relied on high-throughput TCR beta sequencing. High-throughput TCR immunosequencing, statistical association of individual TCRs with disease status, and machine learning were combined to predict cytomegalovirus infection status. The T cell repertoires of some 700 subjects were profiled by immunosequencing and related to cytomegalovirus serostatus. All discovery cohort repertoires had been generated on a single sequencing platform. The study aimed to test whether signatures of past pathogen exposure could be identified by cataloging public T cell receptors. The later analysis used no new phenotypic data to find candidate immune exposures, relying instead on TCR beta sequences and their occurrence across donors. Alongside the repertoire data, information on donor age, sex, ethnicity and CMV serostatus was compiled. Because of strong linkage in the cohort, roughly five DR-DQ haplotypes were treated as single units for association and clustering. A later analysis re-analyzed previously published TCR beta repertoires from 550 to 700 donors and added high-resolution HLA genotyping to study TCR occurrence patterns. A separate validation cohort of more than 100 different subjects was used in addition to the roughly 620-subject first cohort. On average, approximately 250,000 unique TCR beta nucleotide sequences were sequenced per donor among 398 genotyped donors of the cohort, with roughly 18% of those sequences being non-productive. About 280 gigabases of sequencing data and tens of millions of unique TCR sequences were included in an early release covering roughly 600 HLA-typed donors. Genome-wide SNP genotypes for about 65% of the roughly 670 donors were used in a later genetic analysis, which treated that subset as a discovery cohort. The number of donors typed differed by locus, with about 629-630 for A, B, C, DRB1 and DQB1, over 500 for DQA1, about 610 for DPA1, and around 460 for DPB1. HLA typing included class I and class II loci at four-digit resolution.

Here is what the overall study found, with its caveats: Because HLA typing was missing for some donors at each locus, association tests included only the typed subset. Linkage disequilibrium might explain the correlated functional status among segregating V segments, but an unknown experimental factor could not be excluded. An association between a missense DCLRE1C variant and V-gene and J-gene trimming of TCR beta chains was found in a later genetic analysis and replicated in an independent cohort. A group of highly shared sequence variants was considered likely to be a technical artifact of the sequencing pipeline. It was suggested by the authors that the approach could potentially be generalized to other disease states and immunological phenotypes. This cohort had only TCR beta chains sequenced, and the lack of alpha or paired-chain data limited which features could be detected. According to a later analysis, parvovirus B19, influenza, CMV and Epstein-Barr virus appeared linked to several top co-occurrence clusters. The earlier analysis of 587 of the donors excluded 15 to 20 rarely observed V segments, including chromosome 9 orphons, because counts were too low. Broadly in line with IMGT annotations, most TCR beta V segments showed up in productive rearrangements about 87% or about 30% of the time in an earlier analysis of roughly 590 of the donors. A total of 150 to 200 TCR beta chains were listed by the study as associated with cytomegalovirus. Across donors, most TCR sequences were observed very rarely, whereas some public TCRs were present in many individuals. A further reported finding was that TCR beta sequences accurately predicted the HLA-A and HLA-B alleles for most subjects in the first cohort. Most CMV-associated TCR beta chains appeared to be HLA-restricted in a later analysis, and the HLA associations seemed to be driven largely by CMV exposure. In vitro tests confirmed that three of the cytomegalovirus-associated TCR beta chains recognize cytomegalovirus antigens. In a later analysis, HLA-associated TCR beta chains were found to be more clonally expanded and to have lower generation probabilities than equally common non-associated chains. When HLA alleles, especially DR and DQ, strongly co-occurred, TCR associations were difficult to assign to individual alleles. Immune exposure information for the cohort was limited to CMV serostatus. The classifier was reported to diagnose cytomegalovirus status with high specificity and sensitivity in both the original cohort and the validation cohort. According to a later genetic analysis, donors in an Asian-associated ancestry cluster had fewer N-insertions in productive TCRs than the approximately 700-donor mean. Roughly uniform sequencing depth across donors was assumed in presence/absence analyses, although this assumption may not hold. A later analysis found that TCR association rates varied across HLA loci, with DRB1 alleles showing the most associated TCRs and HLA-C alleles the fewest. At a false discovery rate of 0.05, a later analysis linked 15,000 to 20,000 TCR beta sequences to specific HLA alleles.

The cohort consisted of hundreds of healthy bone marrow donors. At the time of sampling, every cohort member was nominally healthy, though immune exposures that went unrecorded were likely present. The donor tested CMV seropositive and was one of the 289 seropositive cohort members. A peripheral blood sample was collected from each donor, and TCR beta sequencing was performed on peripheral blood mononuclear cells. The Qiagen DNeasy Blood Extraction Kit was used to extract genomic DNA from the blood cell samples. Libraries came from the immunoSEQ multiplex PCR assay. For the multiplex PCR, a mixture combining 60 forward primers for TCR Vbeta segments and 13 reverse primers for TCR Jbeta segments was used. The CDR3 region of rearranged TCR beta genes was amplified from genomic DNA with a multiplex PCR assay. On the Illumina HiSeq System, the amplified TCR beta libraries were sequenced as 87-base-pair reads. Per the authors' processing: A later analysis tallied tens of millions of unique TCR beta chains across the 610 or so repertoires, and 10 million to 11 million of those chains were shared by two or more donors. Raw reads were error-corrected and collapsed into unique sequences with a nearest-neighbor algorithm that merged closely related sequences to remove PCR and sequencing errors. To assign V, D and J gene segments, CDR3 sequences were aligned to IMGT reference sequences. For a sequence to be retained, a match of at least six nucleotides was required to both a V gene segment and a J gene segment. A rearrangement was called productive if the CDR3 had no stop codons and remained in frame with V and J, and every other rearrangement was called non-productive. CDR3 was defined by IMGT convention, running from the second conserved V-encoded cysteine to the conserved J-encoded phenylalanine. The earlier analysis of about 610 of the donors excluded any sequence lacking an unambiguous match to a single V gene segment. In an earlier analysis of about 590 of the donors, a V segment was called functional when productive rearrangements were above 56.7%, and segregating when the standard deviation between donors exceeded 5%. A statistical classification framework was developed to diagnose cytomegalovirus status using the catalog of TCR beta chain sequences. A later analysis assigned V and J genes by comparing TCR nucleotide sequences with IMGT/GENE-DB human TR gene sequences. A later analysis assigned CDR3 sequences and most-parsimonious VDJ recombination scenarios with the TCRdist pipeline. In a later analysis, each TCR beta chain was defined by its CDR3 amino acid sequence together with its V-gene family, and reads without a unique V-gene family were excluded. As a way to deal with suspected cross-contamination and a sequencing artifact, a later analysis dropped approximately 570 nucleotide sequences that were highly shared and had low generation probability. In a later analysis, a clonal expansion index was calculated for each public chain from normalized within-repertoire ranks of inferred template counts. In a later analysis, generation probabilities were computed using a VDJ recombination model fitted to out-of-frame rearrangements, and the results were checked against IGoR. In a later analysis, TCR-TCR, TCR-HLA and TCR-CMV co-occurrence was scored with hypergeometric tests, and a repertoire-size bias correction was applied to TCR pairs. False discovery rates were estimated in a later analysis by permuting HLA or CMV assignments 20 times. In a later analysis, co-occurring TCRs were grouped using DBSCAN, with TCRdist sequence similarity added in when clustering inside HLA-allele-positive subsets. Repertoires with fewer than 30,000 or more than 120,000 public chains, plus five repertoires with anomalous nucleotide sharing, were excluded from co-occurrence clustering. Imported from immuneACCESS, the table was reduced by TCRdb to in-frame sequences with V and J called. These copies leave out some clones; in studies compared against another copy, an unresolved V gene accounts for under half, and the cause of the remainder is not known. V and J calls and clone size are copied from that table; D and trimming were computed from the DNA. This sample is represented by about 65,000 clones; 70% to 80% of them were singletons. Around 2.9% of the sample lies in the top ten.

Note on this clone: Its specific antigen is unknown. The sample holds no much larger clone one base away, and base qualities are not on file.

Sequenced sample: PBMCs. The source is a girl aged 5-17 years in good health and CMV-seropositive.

The CDR3 protein is CASSSRDYRNEQFF. The nucleotide sequence is given as TGTGCCAGCAGCTCCCGGGATTATCGGAATGAGCAGTTCTTC. The chain employs TRBV7-9 and TRBJ2-1; the D gene is perhaps TRBD2, on 5 matching bases. The CDR3 contains 14 residues, cysteine and phenylalanine counted. Of all the DNA, just the CDR3 is kept, 42 bases in frame from base 1. Relative to germline, V is 4 bases shorter and J is 7 bases shorter, with 14 bases between their ends. Sequences SEHNR (CDR1) and FQNEAQ (CDR2) are obtained from the germline V gene (reference sequence). The full variable domain, with segments outside the CDR3 supplied by the reference TRBV7-9 and TRBJ2-1 proteins, appears as DTGVSQNPRHKITKRGQNVTFRCDPISEHNRLYWYRQTLGQGPEFLTYFQNEAQLEKSRLLSDRFSAERPKGSFSTLEIQRTEQGDSAMYLCASSSRDYRNEQFFGPGTRLTVL.